This T cell receptor beta chain was obtained from a study of T cells expressing NK-cell markers (dated by TCRdb to 2018 to 2020). Broadly, across the study: TCR beta-chain repertoires were profiled in sorted CD3+CD56+NKG2C+, CD3+CD56+NKG2C- and CD3+CD56-NKG2C+ T-cell subsets from several donors. Of the eight sequenced donors, seven were found to be HCMV-seropositive and one was found to be HCMV-seronegative. Randomly selected healthy volunteers, three men and five women, were used as the eight sequenced donors. Libraries were sequenced as 2 x 150 bp reads on Illumina HiSeq 2000/2500, MiSeq or NextSeq. The research as a whole found: Whether the expanded NKG2C-expressing T cell clones were specific for HCMV antigens remained unclear. Those dominant clonotypes were again the most abundant among CD3+CD56-NKG2C+ cells in a few donors, at roughly 25-65%. In about 6 donors, the dominant CD3+CD56+NKG2C+ clonotypes were found to rank among the top 10 CD8+ clonotypes and to make up 1.0-7.0% of CD8+ T cells.

Sequencing was carried out with an Illumina HiSeq 2000. TCR beta cDNA libraries were prepared using 5'RACE template switching, which introduced a universal primer site and unique molecular identifiers. cDNA synthesis was primed from the TCR beta constant segment and was followed by two successive PCR amplification steps. Under the source paper's analysis protocol: MIGEC was used to demultiplex reads and group reads by UMI, and MiTCR was used to assemble and quantify clonotypes. To exclude erroneous sequences, any TCR cDNA sequence not supported by at least two reads was discarded. The tcR package was used for downstream repertoire analysis, with clonotypes matched between fractions based on CDR3 nucleotide sequence plus V segment. VDJmatch was used to annotate antigen specificity against VDJdb, with one amino acid substitution in CDR3 permitted. Following reprocessing of the reads by TCRdb, the data hold one row per CDR3 protein sequence and no DNA is available. TCRdb's processing, not the authors', yielded these V and J calls. This specimen's table enumerates about 160,000 distinct CDR3 sequences. The top ten clonotypes cover about 18% of the sample.

With regard to this clonotype: Its antigen is not yet known.

The CDR3 runs 14 amino acids, cysteine and phenylalanine included. DNA for this receptor is not on file. CDR1 and CDR2 were assigned from the germline V gene as MDHEN and SYDVKM. HCMV-specific IgG was detected in serum with a commercial ELISA kit to determine HCMV serostatus. Ficoll density gradient centrifugation was used to isolate peripheral blood mononuclear cells from blood. The sequencing input was blood T cells: a sorted CD56 or NKG2C T cell subset, CD4+ or CD8+ T cells, or bulk PBMC T cells (not recorded which). The sequence came from a woman between 18 and 70 years old in good health. The rearranged segments are TRBV28 and TRBJ2-2. This receptor has the CDR3 CASKILRSTGELFF. With the rest looked up from the reference TRBV28 and TRBJ2-2 genes rather than sequenced, the full variable domain is DVKVTQSSRYLVKRTGEKVFLECVQDMDHENMFWYRQDPGLGLRLIYFSYDVKMKEKGDIPEGYSVSREKKERFSLILESASTNQTSMYLCASKILRSTGELFFGEGSRLTVL.